This paragraph reports one TCR beta chain. Reverse transcription of about 0.45 to 1 ug RNA was performed with random hexamers. Multiplex PCR with immunoSEQ amplified the TCR beta CDR3 across 54 Vbeta and 13 Jbeta. MiXCR, run by TCRdb on the immunoSEQ multiplex PCR reads, gives a single entry per CDR3 protein. The sample comprises roughly 80,000 distinct CDR3 sequences, roughly 90% of which are singletons, and 0.5% to 0.6% rests with the top ten. The CDR3 spans 14 residues. Germline CDR1 is SGDLS and CDR2 is YYNGEE. The V end was cut by 4 bases, the J end by 0 bases, with 11 bases between. This sample stems from a study of CD8 T cells in Susac syndrome.

The clonotype comes from a human donor with multiple sclerosis. The V gene is TRBV9, the J gene TRBJ2-7, with D possibly TRBD2 on 5 matching bases. The material sequenced was CD8+ T cells from PBMCs. The CDR3 sequence is CASSPRTPSYEQYF. Here the CDR3 DNA reads TGTGCCAGCAGCCCACGGACTCCCTCCTACGAGCAGTACTTC.